This TCR beta chain was identified during a study of cytomegalovirus exposure and HLA in healthy donors. Study details: Membership in the Caucasian-associated ancestry cluster was found for around 81% of roughly 360 genotyped donors. Study-wide findings and caveats: An analysis that came later showed most CMV-associated TCR beta chains appearing HLA-restricted. In a later analysis, a missense DCLRE1C variant was linked to TCR beta V- and J-gene trimming.

The CDR3 consists of 15 residues. In germline, CDR1 is MNHEY, CDR2 SVGAGI. V was shortened by 5 bases and J by 6 bases, with 19 bases between the two germline ends. Turning to this clone: Its matching antigen is unknown.

The PCR contained 60 Vbeta and 13 Jbeta primers. Generated by immunoSEQ multiplex PCR, the TCRdb table keeps only in-frame clones and is missing some. Of around 140,000 clones in the sample, approximately 76% are singletons; the top ten hold roughly 1.9%. This sequence joins TRBV6-5 and TRBJ2-5; the D gene is possibly TRBD2 (6 bases). The origin of this receptor is a middle-aged man in good health and CMV-seronegative. Input material: PBMCs. In DNA form, the CDR3 reads TGTGCCAGCAGTAAGGGACTCTTAGAGGGGAAGACCCAGTACTTC. Amino acids: CASSKGLLEGKTQYF.